This T cell receptor beta chain was identified during a study of blood T cell repertoires in COVID-19. Study background: Italy, Spain and the United States were the sources of the convalescent and acute COVID-19 samples. Sources were T cells, B-cell-depleted T cells, or PBMCs; the material itself was cDNA or gDNA.

This clone showed up just once. Source study methods: The authors estimated nucleated cell counts from reference gene primer amplification. Profiled with immunoSEQ multiplex PCR; TCRdb holds only in-frame clones, not every one. D and trimming come from the DNA, and the V and J calls and clone size come from that table. The table has around 150,000 clones, around 93% seen once; the top ten hold over 3.5%. CDR3 size: 13 residues. V lost 3 bases to trimming and J lost 4 bases, with 9 bases between them. CDR1 and CDR2 (germline): SGHTA, FQGTGA. This sequence joins TRBV7-3 and TRBJ2-5; TRBD1 is a possible D gene (6 bases). The sample comprised peripheral blood. The TCR was taken from a woman in her 50s with acute or convalescent COVID-19. CDR3 amino acids: CASSLAGAETQYF. Here the CDR3 DNA reads TGTGCCAGCAGCTTGGCAGGGGCAGAGACCCAGTACTTC.